This TCR beta chain was observed in a study of T cells after yellow fever vaccination. One entry per CDR3 protein, called by TCRdb with MiXCR from the 5' RACE reads. Here the sample spans some 560,000 distinct CDR3 sequences, around 17% being singletons. This clonotype was counted between two and nine times. The antigen is unknown. General observations from the study: The bulk population could contribute abundant contaminating clonotypes to FACS-sorted repertoires. Peaking on day 5 versus 15, the secondary response was faster but weaker. It was a small share of clonotypes that appeared in both CD4 and CD8 compartments.

The CDR3 consists of 16 residues. The ends were cut back, 3 bases at V and 1 base at J, with 14 bases in the middle. Germline V gene data show CDR1 as KGHDR and CDR2 as SFDVKD. The source is a man in his late teens or twenties who received the YFV17D yellow fever vaccine. The V gene is TRBV24-1, the J gene TRBJ1-1; the D gene is possibly TRBD1 (5 bases). The sequenced sample was PBMCs, obtained more than 4 days after the first yellow fever vaccination. CDR3 residues: CATSDGRQPKNTEAFF. DNA of the CDR3: TGTGCCACCAGTGATGGGAGACAGCCCAAGAACACTGAAGCTTTCTTT.